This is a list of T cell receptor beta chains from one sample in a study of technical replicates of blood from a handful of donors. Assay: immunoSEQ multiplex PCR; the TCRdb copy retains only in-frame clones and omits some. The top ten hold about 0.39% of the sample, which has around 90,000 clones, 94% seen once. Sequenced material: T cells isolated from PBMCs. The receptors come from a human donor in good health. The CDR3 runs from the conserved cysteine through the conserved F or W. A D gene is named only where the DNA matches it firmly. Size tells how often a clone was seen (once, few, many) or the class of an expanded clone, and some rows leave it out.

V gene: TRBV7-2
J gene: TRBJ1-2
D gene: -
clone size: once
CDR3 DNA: TGTGCCAGCAGCCCACTAAGGGAGACTAACTATGGCTACACCTTC
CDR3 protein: CASSPLRETNYGYTF

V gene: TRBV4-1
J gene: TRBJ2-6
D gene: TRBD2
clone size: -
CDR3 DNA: TGCGCCAGCAGCCTAAAACCCGGCGTTACTAGCGGGAGTTCTGGGGCCAACGTCCTGACTTTC
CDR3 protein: CASSLKPGVTSGSSGANVLTF

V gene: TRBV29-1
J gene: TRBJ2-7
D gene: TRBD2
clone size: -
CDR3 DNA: TGCAGCGTTGTCCTAGCGGGAGCCACCTACGAGCAGTACTTC
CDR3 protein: CSVVLAGATYEQYF

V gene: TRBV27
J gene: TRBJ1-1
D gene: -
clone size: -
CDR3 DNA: TGTGCCAGCAGTTTAGCGGGGATGAACACTGAAGCTTTCTTT
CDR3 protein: CASSLAGMNTEAFF

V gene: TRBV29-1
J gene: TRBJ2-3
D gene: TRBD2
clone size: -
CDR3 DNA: TGCAGCGTTGAGGGACTAGTCTACACAGATACGCAGTATTTT
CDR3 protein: CSVEGLVYTDTQYF

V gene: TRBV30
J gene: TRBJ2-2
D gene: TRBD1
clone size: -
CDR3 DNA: TGTGCCTGGAGGCGACAGGGCACCGGGGAGCTGTTTTTT
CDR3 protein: CAWRRQGTGELFF

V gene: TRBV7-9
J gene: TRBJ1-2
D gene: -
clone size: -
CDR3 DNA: TGTGCCGGCGCGGGACGGCAGAACTATGGCTACACCTTC
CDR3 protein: CAGAGRQNYGYTF

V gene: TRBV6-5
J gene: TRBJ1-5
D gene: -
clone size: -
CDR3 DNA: TGTGCCAGCAGCAGCGTGGTTGGCAATCAGCCCCAGCATTTT
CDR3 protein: CASSSVVGNQPQHF

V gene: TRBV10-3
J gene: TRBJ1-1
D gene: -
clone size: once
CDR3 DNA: TGTGCCATCAGTGGCGGGCACGGCACTGAAGCTTTCTTT
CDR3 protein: CAISGGHGTEAFF

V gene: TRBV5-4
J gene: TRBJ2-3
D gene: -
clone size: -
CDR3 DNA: TGTGCCAGCAGCCCGGGACACCTAGCAACAGATACGCAGTATTTT
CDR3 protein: CASSPGHLATDTQYF

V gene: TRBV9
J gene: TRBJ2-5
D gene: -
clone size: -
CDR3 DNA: TGTGCCAGCAGCTCAGGGCACCTCCAAGAGACCCAGTACTTC
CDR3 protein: CASSSGHLQETQYF

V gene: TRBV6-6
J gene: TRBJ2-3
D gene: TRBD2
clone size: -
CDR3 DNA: TGTGCCAGCAGTTCAAGCGGGGACGGAGGTACGCAGTATTTT
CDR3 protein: CASSSSGDGGTQYF

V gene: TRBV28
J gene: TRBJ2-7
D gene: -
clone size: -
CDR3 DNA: TGTGCCAGCAGTTTTTATGGGGCGGCCTACGAGCAGTACTTC
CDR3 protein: CASSFYGAAYEQYF

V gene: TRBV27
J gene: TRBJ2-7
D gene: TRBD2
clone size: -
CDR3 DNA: TGTGCCAGCAGGGGCGGGAGCTCCTACGAGCAGTACTTC
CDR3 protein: CASRGGSSYEQYF

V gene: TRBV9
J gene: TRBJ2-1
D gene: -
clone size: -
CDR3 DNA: TGTGCCAGCAGCGCCCAACTAGCAACTACTGAGCAGTTCTTC
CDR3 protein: CASSAQLATTEQFF

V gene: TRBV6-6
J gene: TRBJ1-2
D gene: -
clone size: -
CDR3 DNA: TGTGCCAGCAGTCCCGAGTATGGCTACACCTTC
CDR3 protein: CASSPEYGYTF

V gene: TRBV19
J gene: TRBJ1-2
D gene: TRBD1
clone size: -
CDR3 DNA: TGTGCCAGTAGTGGGGACGACAGGGGTTATTATGGCTACACCTTC
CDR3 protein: CASSGDDRGYYGYTF

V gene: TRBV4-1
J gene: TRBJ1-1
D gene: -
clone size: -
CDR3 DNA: TGCGCCAGCAGCCAGGGGGTAGTGGGACAAGAGGCCACTGAAGCTTTCTTT
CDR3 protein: CASSQGVVGQEATEAFF

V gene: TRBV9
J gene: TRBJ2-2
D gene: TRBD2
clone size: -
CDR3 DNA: TGTGCCAGCAGCGGCCGGACTAGCGGGAGTGGGACCGGGGAGCTGTTTTTT
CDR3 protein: CASSGRTSGSGTGELFF

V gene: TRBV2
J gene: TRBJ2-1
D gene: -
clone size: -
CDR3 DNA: TGTGCCAGCACCCCGGGGAACCCAGGTAATAATGAGCAGTTCTTC
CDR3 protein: CASTPGNPGNNEQFF

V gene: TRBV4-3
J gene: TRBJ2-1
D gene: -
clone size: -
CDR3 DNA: TGCGCCAGCAGCCAAGGAGGCAATGAGCAGTTCTTC
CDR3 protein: CASSQGGNEQFF

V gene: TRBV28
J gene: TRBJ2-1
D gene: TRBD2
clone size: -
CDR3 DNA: TGTGCCAGCAGCCCAGTCCCAGCGGGAAACTCCTACAATGAGCAGTTCTTC
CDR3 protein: CASSPVPAGNSYNEQFF

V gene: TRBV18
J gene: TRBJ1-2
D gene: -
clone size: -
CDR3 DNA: TGTGCCAGCTCACTCGTACGGGACATCCTCAACTATGGCTACACCTTC
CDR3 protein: CASSLVRDILNYGYTF

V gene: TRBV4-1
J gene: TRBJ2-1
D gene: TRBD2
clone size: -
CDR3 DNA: TGCGCCAGCAGCCAGGCAACAGATCTACTAGCGGAGAATGAGCAGTTCTTC
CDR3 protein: CASSQATDLLAENEQFF

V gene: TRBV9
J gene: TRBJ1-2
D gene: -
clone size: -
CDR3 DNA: TGTGCCAGCACACCGCCCACTCCTAACTATGGCTACACCTTC
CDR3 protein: CASTPPTPNYGYTF

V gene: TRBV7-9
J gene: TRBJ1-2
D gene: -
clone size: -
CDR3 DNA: TGTGCCAGCAGCTTAGGGGGAGCTACTGGCTACACCTTC
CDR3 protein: CASSLGGATGYTF

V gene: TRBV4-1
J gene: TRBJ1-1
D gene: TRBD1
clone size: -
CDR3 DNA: TGCGCCAGCAGCGAAGGCCTTGGGACAGGGAGGCGAGCTTTCTTT
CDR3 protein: CASSEGLGTGRRAFF

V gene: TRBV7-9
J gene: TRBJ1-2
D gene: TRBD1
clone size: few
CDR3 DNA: TGTGCCAGCAGCTTGGGGGACAGGGCTTTAGGAGGCTACACCTTC
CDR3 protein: CASSLGDRALGGYTF

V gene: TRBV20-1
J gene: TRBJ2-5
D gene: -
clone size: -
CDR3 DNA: TGCAGTGCTACGCAGGAAGAGACCCAGTACTTC
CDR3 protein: CSATQEETQYF

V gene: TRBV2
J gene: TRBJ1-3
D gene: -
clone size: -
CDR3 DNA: TGTGCCAGCAGTTACCCGGACACCATATATTTT
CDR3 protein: CASSYPDTIYF

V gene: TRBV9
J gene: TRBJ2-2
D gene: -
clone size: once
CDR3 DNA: TGTGCCAGCAGCCCCCGAGGCCCCGCGAACACCGGGGAGCTGTTTTTT
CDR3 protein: CASSPRGPANTGELFF

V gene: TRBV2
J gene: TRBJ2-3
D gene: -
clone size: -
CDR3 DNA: TGTGCCAGCAGGGGAGGTCGGGGAGATACGCAGTATTTT
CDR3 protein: CASRGGRGDTQYF

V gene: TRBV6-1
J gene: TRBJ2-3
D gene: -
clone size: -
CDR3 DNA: TGTGCCAGCAGTGAAGGGCAGGTAGAGACAGATACGCAGTATTTT
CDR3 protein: CASSEGQVETDTQYF

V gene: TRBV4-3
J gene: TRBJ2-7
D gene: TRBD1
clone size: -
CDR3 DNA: TGCGCCAGCAGCCAAGACAACAGGGGAAGTAACGAGCAGTACTTC
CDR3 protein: CASSQDNRGSNEQYF

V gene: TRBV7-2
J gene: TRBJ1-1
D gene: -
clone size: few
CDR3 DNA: TGTGCCAGCAGCTTTGCAGGGGCCACTGAAGCTTTCTTT
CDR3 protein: CASSFAGATEAFF

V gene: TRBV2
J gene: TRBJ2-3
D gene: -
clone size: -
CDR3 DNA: TGTGCCAGCTCTATTAACGGAGCGATCACCACAGATACGCAGTATTTT
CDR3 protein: CASSINGAITTDTQYF

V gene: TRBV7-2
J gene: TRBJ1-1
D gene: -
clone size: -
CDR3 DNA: TGTGCCAGCAGCCCCCGAGCTATGAACACTGAAGCTTTCTTT
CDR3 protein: CASSPRAMNTEAFF

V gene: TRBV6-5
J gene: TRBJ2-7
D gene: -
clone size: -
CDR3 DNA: TGTGCCAGCAGTCCCAGGGGCTGGAGCTCCTACGAGCAGTACTTC
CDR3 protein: CASSPRGWSSYEQYF

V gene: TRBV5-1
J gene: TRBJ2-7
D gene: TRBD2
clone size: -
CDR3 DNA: TGCGCCAGCTCCCTTGGACTAGCGGGAGCATCCGAGCAGTACTTC
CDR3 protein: CASSLGLAGASEQYF

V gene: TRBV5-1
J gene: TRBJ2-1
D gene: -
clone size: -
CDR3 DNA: TGCGCCAGCAGCCAAGGACAGGGAGGGGATGAGCAGTTCTTC
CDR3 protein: CASSQGQGGDEQFF

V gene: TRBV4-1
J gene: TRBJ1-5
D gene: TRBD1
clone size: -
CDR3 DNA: TGCGCCAGCAGCCAACCGGGACAGGGGGGAGTTCAGCCCCAGCATTTT
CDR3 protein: CASSQPGQGGVQPQHF

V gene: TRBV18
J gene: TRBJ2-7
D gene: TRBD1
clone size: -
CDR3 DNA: TGTGCCAGCTCACCTCTGGGACAGGGGGCCTACGAGCAGTACTTC
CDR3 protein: CASSPLGQGAYEQYF

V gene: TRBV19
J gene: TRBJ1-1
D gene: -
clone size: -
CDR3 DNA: TGTGCCAGTAGTTCGCAGGGCGACACTGAAGCTTTCTTT
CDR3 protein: CASSSQGDTEAFF

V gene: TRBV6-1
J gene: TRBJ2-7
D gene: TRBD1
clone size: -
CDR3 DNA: TGTGCCAGCAGTGGAAGCGGGACAGGGGTATGGTACGAGCAGTACTTC
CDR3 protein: CASSGSGTGVWYEQYF

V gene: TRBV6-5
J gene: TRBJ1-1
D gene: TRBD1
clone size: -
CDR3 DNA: TGTGCCAGCAGCCTCTCTACAGGGGCCACTGAAGCTTTCTTT
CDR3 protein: CASSLSTGATEAFF

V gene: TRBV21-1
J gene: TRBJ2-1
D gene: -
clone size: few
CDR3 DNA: TGTGCCAGCAGCAGACTCCGGGAGGGGACGCATGAGCAGTTCTTC
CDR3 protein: CASSRLREGTHEQFF

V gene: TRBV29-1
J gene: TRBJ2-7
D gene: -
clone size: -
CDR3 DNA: TGCAGCGTTGTACAGGGTGGCGAGCAGTACTTC
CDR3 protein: CSVVQGGEQYF

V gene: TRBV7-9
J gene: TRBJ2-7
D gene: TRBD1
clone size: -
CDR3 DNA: TGTGCCAGCAGCTCAACAGGGGAGACCATGGGCGAGCAGTACTTC
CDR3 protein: CASSSTGETMGEQYF

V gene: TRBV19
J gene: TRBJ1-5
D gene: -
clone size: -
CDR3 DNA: TGTGCCAGTAGTAGTTTAAGCAACAATCAGCCCCAGCATTTT
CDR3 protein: CASSSLSNNQPQHF

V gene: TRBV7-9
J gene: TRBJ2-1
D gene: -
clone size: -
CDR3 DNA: TGTGCCAGCAGCCAGTATTCAAATTACAATGAGCAGTTCTTC
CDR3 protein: CASSQYSNYNEQFF

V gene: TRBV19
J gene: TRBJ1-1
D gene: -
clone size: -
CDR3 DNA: TGTGCCAGTAGTATTGGGGGGTACACTGAAGCTTTCTTT
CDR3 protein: CASSIGGYTEAFF

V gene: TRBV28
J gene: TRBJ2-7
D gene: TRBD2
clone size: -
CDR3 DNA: TGTGCCAGCAGTTTTAGCGGGAGATACGAGCAGTACTTC
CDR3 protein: CASSFSGRYEQYF

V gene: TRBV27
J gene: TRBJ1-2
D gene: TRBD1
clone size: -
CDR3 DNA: TGTGCCAGCAGTCTGACAGGGGCGGGCTATGGCTACACCTTC
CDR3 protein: CASSLTGAGYGYTF

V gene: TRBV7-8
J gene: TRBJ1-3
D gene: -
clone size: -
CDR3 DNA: TGTGCCAGCAGCTTACTTCCCCTCGAGGGACTCTCTGGAAACACCATATATTTT
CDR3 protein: CASSLLPLEGLSGNTIYF

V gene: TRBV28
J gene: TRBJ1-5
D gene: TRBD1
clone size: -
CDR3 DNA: TGTGCCAGCAGTTTTATTGGACAGGGTAATCAGCCCCAGCATTTT
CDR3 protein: CASSFIGQGNQPQHF

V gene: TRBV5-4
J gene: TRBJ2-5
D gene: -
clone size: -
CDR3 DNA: TGTGCCAGCAGCTTGGGGTGGCAATCAGAGACCCAGTACTTC
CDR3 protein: CASSLGWQSETQYF

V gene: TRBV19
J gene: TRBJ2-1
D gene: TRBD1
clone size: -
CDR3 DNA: TGTGCCAGTAGTCCGGGACAGTACAATGAGCAGTTCTTC
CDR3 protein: CASSPGQYNEQFF

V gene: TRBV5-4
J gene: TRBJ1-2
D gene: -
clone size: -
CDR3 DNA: TGTGCCAGCAGCCGAGACTCATATGGCTACACCTTC
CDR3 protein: CASSRDSYGYTF